The following is a TCR beta chain sequence with its context. These data originate in a study of T cell changes during pregnancy in multiple sclerosis. TCRdb's table, derived via immunoSEQ multiplex PCR, lists solely in-frame clones and lacks some. Of some 99,000 clones in the sample, roughly 92% were seen once. Material: peripheral blood, obtained after pregnancy. This clonotype originated in a female donor with multiple sclerosis, enrolled in a pregnancy study.

Written as DNA, the CDR3 is TGTGCCAGCAGGGACCCCTGGACTAGCGGAGAATACGAGCAGTACTTC. As protein: CASRDPWTSGEYEQYF. This chain joins TRBV2 and TRBJ2-7, with 10 bases identical to TRBD2. Germline-derived CDR1 and CDR2 are SNHLY and FYNNEI. Trimming cost V 6 bases and J 4 bases; bases outside gene matches: 12. This CDR3 spans 16 amino acids.